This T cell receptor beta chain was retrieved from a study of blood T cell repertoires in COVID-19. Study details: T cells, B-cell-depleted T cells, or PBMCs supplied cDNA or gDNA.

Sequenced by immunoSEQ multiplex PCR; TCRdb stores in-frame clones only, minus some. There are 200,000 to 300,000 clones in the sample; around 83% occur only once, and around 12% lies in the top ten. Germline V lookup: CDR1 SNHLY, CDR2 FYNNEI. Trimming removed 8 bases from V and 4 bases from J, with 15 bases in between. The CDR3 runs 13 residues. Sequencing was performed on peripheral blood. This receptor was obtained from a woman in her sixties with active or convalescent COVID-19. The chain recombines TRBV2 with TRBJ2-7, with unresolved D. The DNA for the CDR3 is TGTGCCAGCGCTAGGCTAGACTTATACGAGCAGTACTTC. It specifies CASARLDLYEQYF.